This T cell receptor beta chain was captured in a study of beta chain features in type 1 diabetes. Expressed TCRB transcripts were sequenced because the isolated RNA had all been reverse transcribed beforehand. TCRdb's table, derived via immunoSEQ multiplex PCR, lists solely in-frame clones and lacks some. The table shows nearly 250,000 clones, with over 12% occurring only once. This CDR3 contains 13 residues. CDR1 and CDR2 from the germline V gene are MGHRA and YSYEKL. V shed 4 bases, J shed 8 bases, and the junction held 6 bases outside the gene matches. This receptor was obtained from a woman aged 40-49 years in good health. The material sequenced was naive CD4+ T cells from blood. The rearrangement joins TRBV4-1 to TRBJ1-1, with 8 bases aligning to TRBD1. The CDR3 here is CASSLQWTGEAFF. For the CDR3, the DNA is TGCGCCAGCAGCCTGCAATGGACAGGGGAAGCTTTCTTT.